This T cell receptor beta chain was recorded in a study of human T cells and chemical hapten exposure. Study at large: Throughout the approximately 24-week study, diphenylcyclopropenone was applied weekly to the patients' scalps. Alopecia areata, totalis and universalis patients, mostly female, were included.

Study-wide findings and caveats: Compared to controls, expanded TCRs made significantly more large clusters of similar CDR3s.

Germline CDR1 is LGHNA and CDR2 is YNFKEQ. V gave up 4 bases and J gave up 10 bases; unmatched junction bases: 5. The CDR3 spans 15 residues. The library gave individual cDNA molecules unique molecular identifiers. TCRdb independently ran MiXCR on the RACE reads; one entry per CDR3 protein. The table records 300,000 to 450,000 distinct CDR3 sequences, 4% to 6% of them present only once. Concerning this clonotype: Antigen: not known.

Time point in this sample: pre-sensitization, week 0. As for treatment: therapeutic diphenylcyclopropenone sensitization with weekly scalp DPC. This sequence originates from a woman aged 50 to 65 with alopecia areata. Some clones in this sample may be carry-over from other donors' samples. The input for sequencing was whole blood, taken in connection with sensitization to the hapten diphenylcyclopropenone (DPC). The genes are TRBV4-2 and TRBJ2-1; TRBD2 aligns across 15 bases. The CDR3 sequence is CASSLTGTSGREQFF. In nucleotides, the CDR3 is TGTGCCAGCAGCCTCACGGGGACTAGCGGGAGGGAGCAGTTCTTC.